This T cell receptor beta chain comes out of a study of T cell responses to AZD1222 COVID-19 vaccine. V lost 4 bases and J 0 bases, leaving 7 bases between the germline ends. From germline, CDR1 is SGDLS and CDR2 YYNGEE. This CDR3 contains 13 residues. TCRdb keeps only in-frame clones here, not all; method: immunoSEQ multiplex PCR. The table lists around 150,000 clones, around 92% of them singletons. J is TRBJ2-5 and V is TRBV9, with D possibly TRBD1 on 5 matching bases. This sequence was found in an adult in good health. This specimen was peripheral blood, taken on day 0 of AZD1222 vaccination. The CDR3 DNA reads as TGTGCCAGCAGCCCAGGGTACCAAGAGACCCAGTACTTC. Amino acids: CASSPGYQETQYF. Based on the CDR3 plus reference TRBV9 and TRBJ2-5, the full variable domain is DSGVTQTPKHLITATGQRVTLRCSPRSGDLSVYWYQQSLDQGLQFLIQYYNGEERAKGNILERFSAQQFPDLHSELNLSSLELGDSALYFCASSPGYQETQYFGPGTRLLVL.